The rows below give T cell receptor beta chains drawn from one sample of a study of CD8 T cells in ankylosing spondylitis. TCRdb reanalysed the 5' RACE reads using MiXCR and keeps one entry per CDR3 protein. This sample has 200,000 to 300,000 distinct CDR3 sequences; more than 20% occur once, and the top ten carry around 0.58%. What was sequenced was blood, either unsorted or a sorted T cell fraction (not recorded which). The receptors originated from a male donor with ankylosing spondylitis or in good health (not recorded which). CDR3s leave out the opening cysteine and the closing phenylalanine or tryptophan. Each record gives: J gene, V gene, CDR3 protein.

TRBJ1-1 TRBV20-1 SAREATWNTEAF
TRBJ2-5 TRBV7-2 ASSLPERETQY
TRBJ1-1 TRBV7-9 ASSLRSGDTEAF
TRBJ2-3 TRBV18 ASSLDLPPDTQY
TRBJ2-7 TRBV15 ATSRDYVSSGEQY
TRBJ2-4 TRBV6-1 ASSLTGTGAKNIQY
TRBJ2-5 TRBV29-1 SVEKKETQY
TRBJ2-2 TRBV12-3/TRBV12-4 ASTLGQPNTGELF
TRBJ2-1 TRBV10-3 AISDQGLGLDEQF
TRBJ1-2 TRBV20-1 SALLDRGDYGYT
TRBJ1-1 TRBV6-1 ASRDRARGTEAF
TRBJ2-7 TRBV10-1 ASSTRDGYEQY
TRBJ1-2 TRBV6-4 ASPGQSCGFGDYGYT
TRBJ1-5 TRBV19 ASNPGRVGQPQH
TRBJ1-5 TRBV20-1 SARRPISRENQPQH
TRBJ1-1 TRBV12-3/TRBV12-4 ASSSWTGDEAF
TRBJ2-3 TRBV10-3 AISEAPSTDTQY
TRBJ1-2 TRBV20-1 SAPTPRGLGYT
TRBJ2-5 TRBV20-1 SARGGGRETQY
TRBJ2-4 TRBV7-9 ASSLVAGGAENIQY
TRBJ1-2 TRBV2 ASSEALPSYGYT
TRBJ2-5 TRBV20-1 SARDSETSGEAQY
TRBJ2-7 TRBV20-1 SALVSGSPEQY
TRBJ2-7 TRBV20-1 SADHQGQGVYEQY
TRBJ2-3 TRBV20-1 SAPKSADTQY
TRBJ2-1 TRBV7-3 ASRRQPYNEQF
TRBJ2-3 TRBV4-1 ASSQPRRGVAADTQY
TRBJ2-7 TRBV29-1 SVLAPGGHEQY
TRBJ2-1 TRBV29-1 SVSSSDGALLGEQF
TRBJ2-1 TRBV7-2 ASSLAPGSGNEQF
TRBJ1-1 TRBV20-1 SAKRTGGIMNTEAF
TRBJ2-5 TRBV29-1 SVWLAGETQY
TRBJ2-3 TRBV29-1 SVEPGSTDTQY
TRBJ2-7 TRBV15 ATSRAGTLEQY
TRBJ1-2 TRBV29-1 SVGDRDSDGYT
TRBJ2-7 TRBV20-1 SASFDSGAMQY
TRBJ2-1 TRBV5-1 ASSVRLANNEQF
TRBJ2-7 TRBV3-1 ASSSLAGGPEQY
TRBJ2-5 TRBV20-1 SALDRVLWETQY
TRBJ1-2 TRBV5-4 ASQRGLQDYGYT
TRBJ2-5 TRBV29-1 SARTGFEQETQY
TRBJ2-5 TRBV20-1 SEAGRGSQETQY
TRBJ2-3 TRBV12-3/TRBV12-4 ASRTGVTSDTQY
TRBJ2-1 TRBV7-2 ASSRQVRGNEQF
TRBJ2-5 TRBV6-5 ASSYNGEETQY
TRBJ2-5 TRBV29-1 SVEGTKAETQY
TRBJ1-1 TRBV20-1 SAFPLTGRNTEAF
TRBJ1-2 TRBV20-1 SARGPLNYGYT
TRBJ2-7 TRBV29-1 SVVRGAYEQH
TRBJ2-1 TRBV4-1 ASSQARLFEQF